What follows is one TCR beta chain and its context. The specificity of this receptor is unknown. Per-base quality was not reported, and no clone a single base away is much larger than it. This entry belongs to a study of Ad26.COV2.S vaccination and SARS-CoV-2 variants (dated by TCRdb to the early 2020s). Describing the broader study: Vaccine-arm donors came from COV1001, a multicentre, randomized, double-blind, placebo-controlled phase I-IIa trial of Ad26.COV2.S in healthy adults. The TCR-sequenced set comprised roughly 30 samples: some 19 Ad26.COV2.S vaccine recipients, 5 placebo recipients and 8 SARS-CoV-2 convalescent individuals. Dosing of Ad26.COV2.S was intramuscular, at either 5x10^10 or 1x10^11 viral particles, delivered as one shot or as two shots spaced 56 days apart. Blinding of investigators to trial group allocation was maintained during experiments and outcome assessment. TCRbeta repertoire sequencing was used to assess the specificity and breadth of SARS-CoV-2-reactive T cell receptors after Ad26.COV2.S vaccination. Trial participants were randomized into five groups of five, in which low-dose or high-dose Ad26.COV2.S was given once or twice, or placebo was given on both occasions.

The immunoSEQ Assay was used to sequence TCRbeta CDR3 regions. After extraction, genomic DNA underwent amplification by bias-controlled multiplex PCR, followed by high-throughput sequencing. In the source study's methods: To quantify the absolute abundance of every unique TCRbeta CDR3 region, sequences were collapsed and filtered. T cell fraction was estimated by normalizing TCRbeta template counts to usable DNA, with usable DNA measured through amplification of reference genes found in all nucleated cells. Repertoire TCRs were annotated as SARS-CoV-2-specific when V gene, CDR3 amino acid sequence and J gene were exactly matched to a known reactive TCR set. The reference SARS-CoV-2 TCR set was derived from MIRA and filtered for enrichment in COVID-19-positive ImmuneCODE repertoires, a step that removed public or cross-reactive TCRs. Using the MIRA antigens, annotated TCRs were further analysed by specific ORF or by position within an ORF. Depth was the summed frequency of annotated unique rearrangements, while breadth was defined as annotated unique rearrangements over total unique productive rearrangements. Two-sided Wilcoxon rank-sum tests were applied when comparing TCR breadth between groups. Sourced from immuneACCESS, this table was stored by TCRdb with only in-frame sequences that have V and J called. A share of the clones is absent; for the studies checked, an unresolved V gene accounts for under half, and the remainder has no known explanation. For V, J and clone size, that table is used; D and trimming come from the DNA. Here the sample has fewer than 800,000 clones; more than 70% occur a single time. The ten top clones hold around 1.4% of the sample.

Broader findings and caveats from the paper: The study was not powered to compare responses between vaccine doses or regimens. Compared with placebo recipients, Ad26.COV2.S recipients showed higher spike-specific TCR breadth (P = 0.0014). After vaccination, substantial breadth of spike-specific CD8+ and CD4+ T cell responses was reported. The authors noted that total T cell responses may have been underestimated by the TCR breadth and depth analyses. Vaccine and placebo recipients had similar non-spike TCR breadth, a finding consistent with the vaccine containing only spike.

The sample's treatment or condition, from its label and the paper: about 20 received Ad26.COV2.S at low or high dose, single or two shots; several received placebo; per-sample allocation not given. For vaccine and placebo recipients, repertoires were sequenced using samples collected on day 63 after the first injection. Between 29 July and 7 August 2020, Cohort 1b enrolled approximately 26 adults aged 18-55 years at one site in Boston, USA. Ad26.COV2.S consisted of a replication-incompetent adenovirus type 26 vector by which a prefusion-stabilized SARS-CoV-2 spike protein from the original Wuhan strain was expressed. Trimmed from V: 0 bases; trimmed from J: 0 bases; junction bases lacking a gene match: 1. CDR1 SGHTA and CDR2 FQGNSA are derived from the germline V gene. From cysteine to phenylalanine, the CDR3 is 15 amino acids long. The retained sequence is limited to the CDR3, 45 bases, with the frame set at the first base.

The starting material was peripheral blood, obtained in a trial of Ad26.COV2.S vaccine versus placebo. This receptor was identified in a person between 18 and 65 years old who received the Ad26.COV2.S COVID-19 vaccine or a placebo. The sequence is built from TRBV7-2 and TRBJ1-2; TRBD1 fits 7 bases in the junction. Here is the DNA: TGTGCCAGCAGCTTAGCGGGACAGACTAACTATGGCTACACCTTC. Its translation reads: CASSLAGQTNYGYTF.